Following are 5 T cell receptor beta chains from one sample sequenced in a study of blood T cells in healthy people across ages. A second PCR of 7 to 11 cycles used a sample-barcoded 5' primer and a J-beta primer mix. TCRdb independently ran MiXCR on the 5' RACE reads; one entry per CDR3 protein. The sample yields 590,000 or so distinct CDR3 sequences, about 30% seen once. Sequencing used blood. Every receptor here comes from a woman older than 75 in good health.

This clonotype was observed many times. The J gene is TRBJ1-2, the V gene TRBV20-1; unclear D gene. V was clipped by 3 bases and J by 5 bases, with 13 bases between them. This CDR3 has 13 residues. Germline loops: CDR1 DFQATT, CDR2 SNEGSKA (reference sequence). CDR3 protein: CSASIGEGYGYTF. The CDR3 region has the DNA TGCAGTGCTAGCATCGGGGAGGGATATGGCTACACCTTC.

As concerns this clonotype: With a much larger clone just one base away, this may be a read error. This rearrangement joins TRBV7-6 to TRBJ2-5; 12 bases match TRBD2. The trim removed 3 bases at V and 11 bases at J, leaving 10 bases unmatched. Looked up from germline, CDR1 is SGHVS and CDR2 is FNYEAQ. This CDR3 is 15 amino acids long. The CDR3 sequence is CASSFGLAGKDEQYF. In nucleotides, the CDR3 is TGTGCCAGCAGCTTCGGACTAGCGGGGAAGGATGAGCAGTACTTC.

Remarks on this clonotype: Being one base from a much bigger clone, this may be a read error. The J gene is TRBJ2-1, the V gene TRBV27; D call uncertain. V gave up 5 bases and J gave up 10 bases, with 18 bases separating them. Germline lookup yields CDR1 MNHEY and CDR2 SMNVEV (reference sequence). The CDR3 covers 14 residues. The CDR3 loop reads CASSPLRALGEQFF. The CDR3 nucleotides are TGTGCCAGCAGTCCTCTACGGGCCTTGGGCGAGCAGTTCTTC.

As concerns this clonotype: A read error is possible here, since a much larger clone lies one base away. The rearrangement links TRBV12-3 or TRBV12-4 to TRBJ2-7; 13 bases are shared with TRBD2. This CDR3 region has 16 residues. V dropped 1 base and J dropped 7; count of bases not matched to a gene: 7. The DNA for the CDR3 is TGTGCCAGCAGTTTAGGGGGGACTAGCGGGGCTACTGAGCAGTACTTC. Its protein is CASSLGGTSGATEQYF.

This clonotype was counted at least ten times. The CDR3 sequence is CASSSGWGYGEKLFF. The CDR3 bases are TGTGCCAGCAGCAGTGGGTGGGGGTATGGGGAAAAACTGTTTTTT. The J gene is TRBJ1-4, the V gene TRBV7-2; weak D call: TRBD1 (5 bases). Germline CDR1 SGHTA, CDR2 FQGNSA. This CDR3 contains 15 residues. V shed 5 bases and J shed 8 bases, with 18 bases lying between them.